These T cell receptor beta chains were read from a single sample in a study of T cell repertoires in aging, cancer and after chemotherapy. TCRdb passed the multiplex PCR reads through MiXCR, listing each CDR3 protein once. The sample yields over a thousand distinct CDR3 sequences, over 20% seen once. Sequencing input: blood. These receptors came from a human donor with a solid tumor. CDR3s include the opening cysteine and the closing phenylalanine or tryptophan. Fields, in order: D gene, V gene, clone size, J gene, CDR3 DNA, CDR3 protein. A D gene is named only where the DNA matches it firmly. Size values are once, few and many counts, or a class for expanded clones, and some rows have none.

NA	TRBV6-5	medium-sized	TRBJ1-6	TGTGCCAGCAGTTCTACCGGGTCTAGACAGTGGAATTCACCCCTCCACTTT	CASSSTGSRQWNSPLHF
TRBD1	TRBV5-4	NA	TRBJ1-2	TGTGCCAGCAACAGACAGGGGAGTGGTGGCTACACCTTC	CASNRQGSGGYTF
NA	TRBV4-3	few	TRBJ1-3	TGCGCCAGCAGTCCCGCCCCCCAGGGTACTACCATATATTTT	CASSPAPQGTTIYF
TRBD2	TRBV7-9	NA	TRBJ2-1	TGTGCCAGCAGCTTAGGTCGACTAGCGGGGGGGCTTGCTGAGCAGTTCTTC	CASSLGRLAGGLAEQFF
TRBD2	TRBV5-6	medium-sized	TRBJ2-3	TGTGCCAGCGGTGGGGGAGGGGATACGCAGTATTTT	CASGGGGDTQYF
NA	TRBV19	medium-sized	TRBJ1-3	TGTGCCAGTAGTATAGAAAGAAGCTCTGGAAACACCATATATTTT	CASSIERSSGNTIYF
NA	TRBV6-2/TRBV6-3	medium-sized	TRBJ1-1	TGTGCCAGCACCAACTTGGGGAACACTGAAGCTTTCTTT	CASTNLGNTEAFF
TRBD1	TRBV11-2	NA	TRBJ2-1	TGTGCCAGCACCAGAAGTCCGACAGGGGCCTACAATGAGCAGTTCTTC	CASTRSPTGAYNEQFF
NA	TRBV20-1	few	TRBJ1-5	TGCAGTGCTAGAGTCTACGGGAATCAGCCCCAGCATTTT	CSARVYGNQPQHF
NA	TRBV5-1	NA	TRBJ2-1	TGCGCCAGCAGCTTTGGCTTCGGCAATGAGCAGTTCTTC	CASSFGFGNEQFF
TRBD2	TRBV11-2	NA	TRBJ2-7	TGTGCCAGCAGCTTGCGCCCTCGAGGTAGCGGGAGTAACGAGCAGTACTTC	CASSLRPRGSGSNEQYF
NA	TRBV5-1	few	TRBJ1-6	TGCGCCAGCAGCTTGGTAGGGGCCAGCTGGGCCCTCCACTTT	CASSLVGASWALHF
NA	TRBV4-3	medium-sized	TRBJ2-3	TGCGCCAGCAGCCAAGAAGGCAGGGATTGGGCAGATACGCAGTATTTT	CASSQEGRDWADTQYF
TRBD1	TRBV20-1	medium-sized	TRBJ2-7	TGCAGTGCTAGAACCGGGACAGGGTCCCACGAGCAGTACTTC	CSARTGTGSHEQYF
TRBD1	TRBV19	medium-sized	TRBJ2-6	TGTGCCAGTAGTATTCCCCCTCGACAGGGACCTGGGGCCAACGTCCTGACTTTC	CASSIPPRQGPGANVLTF
NA	TRBV4-3	medium-sized	TRBJ2-5	TGCGCCAGCAGCCCTCGGCCCCTGGAGACCCAGTACTTC	CASSPRPLETQYF
TRBD1	TRBV5-6	medium-sized	TRBJ1-2	TGTGCCAGCAGCTGGATGACAGGGTTTGGCGCCGATGGCTACACCTTC	CASSWMTGFGADGYTF
NA	TRBV12-3/TRBV12-4	medium-sized	TRBJ1-3	TGTGCCAGCAGCCTAGGGTTCTCTGGAAACACCATATATTTT	CASSLGFSGNTIYF
NA	TRBV19	medium-sized	TRBJ1-4	TGTGCCAGTAGTATTTCACGCGGGGGCAGTGAAAAACTGTTTTTT	CASSISRGGSEKLFF
TRBD1	TRBV7-2	NA	TRBJ2-7	TGTGCCAGCAGCTTCTCCAGGACAGGGACCTACGAGCAGTACTTC	CASSFSRTGTYEQYF
NA	TRBV5-6	few	TRBJ1-2	TGTGCCAGCAGCTTGGAAACCCCTCGGGGACCGCTCGTATACTATGGCTACACCTTC	CASSLETPRGPLVYYGYTF
TRBD1	TRBV7-2	few	TRBJ2-7	TGTGCCAGCAGCACAAGAACAGGGGGCCCAGGGGAGCAGTACTTC	CASSTRTGGPGEQYF
NA	TRBV29-1	NA	TRBJ2-7	TGCAGCGTTGAGGGTCAAGCCTACGAGCAGGACTTC	CSVEGQAYEQDF
TRBD1	TRBV5-1	few	TRBJ1-4	TGCGCCAGCAGCCCGGGACAGGGGGGCGAAAAACTGTTTTTT	CASSPGQGGEKLFF
TRBD1	TRBV6-5	medium-sized	TRBJ1-2	TGTGCCAGCAGTTGGGGACAGGGGAACTATGGCTACACCTTC	CASSWGQGNYGYTF
NA	TRBV6-5	medium-sized	TRBJ1-1	TGTGCCAGCAGTTACTCAAGGCGGGGGGCGCAAGCTTTCTTT	CASSYSRRGAQAFF
NA	TRBV5-1	medium-sized	TRBJ2-5	TGCGCCAGCGGCGAGCCAGGGGAAGGGGAGACCCAGTACTTC	CASGEPGEGETQYF
NA	TRBV5-1	few	TRBJ2-3	TGCGCCAGCAGCTTGGGCGGTCAGGGTAACACAGATACGCAGTATTTT	CASSLGGQGNTDTQYF
TRBD2	TRBV20-1	NA	TRBJ2-2	TGCAGTGCTAAAGCCCAGCGGGGGTTCACCGGGGAGCTGTTTTTT	CSAKAQRGFTGELFF
TRBD1	TRBV20-1	medium-sized	TRBJ1-1	TGCAGCCATAGGACAGGGAACACTGAAGCTTTCTTT	CSHRTGNTEAFF
TRBD1	TRBV10-1	NA	TRBJ2-2	TGCGCCAGTAGCAGGGGGCTCGCGAACACCGGGGAGCTGTTTTTT	CASSRGLANTGELFF
TRBD1	TRBV5-6	NA	TRBJ2-7	TGTGCCAGCAGCGAGGGGGCCAGCGAGCAGTACTTC	CASSEGASEQYF
TRBD1	TRBV12-3/TRBV12-4	medium-sized	TRBJ2-2	TGTGCCATCCGGACAGGTGGGGCGAACACCGGGGAGCTGTTTTTT	CAIRTGGANTGELFF
NA	TRBV29-1	NA	TRBJ2-1	TGCAGCGTTGAGGGCGGGGTCTCCTACAATGAGCAGTTCTTC	CSVEGGVSYNEQFF
NA	TRBV6-2/TRBV6-3	NA	TRBJ1-3	TGTGCCAGCAGGGATATTGGAAACACCATATATTTT	CASRDIGNTIYF
TRBD1	TRBV6-5	medium-sized	TRBJ1-2	TGTGCCAGCAGGGACTACAGGGGTGTTGGCTACACCTTC	CASRDYRGVGYTF
TRBD2	TRBV6-5	medium-sized	TRBJ2-3	TGTGCCAGCAGCTCCCGGGGGGGCGTAACAGATACGCAGTATTTT	CASSSRGGVTDTQYF
TRBD1	TRBV27	few	TRBJ1-2	TGTGCCAGCACCCAACAGGGGTATGATGGCTACACCTTC	CASTQQGYDGYTF
NA	TRBV20-1	few	TRBJ2-3	TGCAGTGCTAGAGAAGTCAGTAAGGAAACGCAGTATTTT	CSAREVSKETQYF
TRBD2	TRBV6-5	NA	TRBJ2-2	TGTGCCAGCAGTGTCGTTCTAGCGGGGGGTAGGGCCGGGGAGCTGTTTTTT	CASSVVLAGGRAGELFF
TRBD2	TRBV18	once	TRBJ2-5	TGTGCCAGCTCCGACTGGACTAGCCCCTGGTACTTC	CASSDWTSPWYF
NA	TRBV4-3	NA	TRBJ2-7	TGCGCCAGCAGCCAAGCTCTAGGTTATTCCTCCTACGAGCAGTACTTC	CASSQALGYSSYEQYF
TRBD1	TRBV5-6	NA	TRBJ1-1	TGTGCCAGCAGCGCCACAGGGGCCGGCGCTGAAGCTTTCTTT	CASSATGAGAEAFF